These 23 T cell receptor beta chains share one sample of origin, sequenced in a study of shared clonotypes between healthy human individuals. The table came from immunoSEQ multiplex PCR; TCRdb's copy has only in-frame clones and leaves some out. The repertoire holds approximately 2.4 million clones, approximately 94% seen once, with roughly 0.13% in the top ten. Sequences were obtained from naive CD4+ T cells sorted from blood. Subset: CD45RA+ positively selected. Receptors originate from a man younger than 30 in good health.

The chain links TRBV7-2 to TRBJ2-7; 7 bases map to TRBD2. With V trimmed by 6 bases and J by 3 bases, 8 bases remained unmatched. This CDR3 spans 14 amino acids. Per germline, CDR1 SGHTA and CDR2 FQGNSA. CDR3 coding DNA: TGTGCCAGCAGTCCCCGTCGCGGGAGCTACGAGCAGTACTTC. This translates into CASSPRRGSYEQYF.

The rearrangement uses TRBV15 and TRBJ2-4, with 7 positions matching TRBD1. The CDR3 totals 18 residues. CDR1 LNHNV and CDR2 YYDKDF come from the germline V gene (reference sequence). The junction had 13 bases not matched to a gene; V was cut back by 5 bases and J by 0 bases. Here the CDR3 reads CATSAILPGQRAKNIQYF. Here the CDR3 DNA reads TGTGCCACCAGCGCAATTTTGCCGGGACAGCGAGCCAAAAACATTCAGTACTTC.

V is TRBV19 and J is TRBJ2-2, with D possibly being TRBD2 (6 bases). CDR1 LNHDA and CDR2 SQIVND come from the germline V gene (reference sequence). Between the trimmed V and J ends, which lost 3 bases and 3 bases, there was a span of 14 bases. The CDR3 extends over 16 amino acids. The DNA for the CDR3 is TGTGCCAGTAGTATGCCCCGGGGGTCGCACACCGGGGAGCTGTTTTTT. This encodes CASSMPRGSHTGELFF.

CDR3 bases: TGTGCCAGCAGTTATAGACAGGTTTTGAGCTACGAGCAGTACTTC. It is translated as CASSYRQVLSYEQYF. The genes are TRBV2 and TRBJ2-7; possibly TRBD1 for D (6 bases). CDR1 is SNHLY, CDR2 FYNNEI, per germline. V gave up 5 bases and J gave up 3 bases, with 17 bases separating them. This CDR3 contains 15 residues. Complete variable domain (other parts from reference TRBV2 and TRBJ2-7): EPEVTQTPSHQVTQMGQEVILRCVPISNHLYFYWYRQILGQKVEFLVSFYNNEISEKSEIFDDQFSVERPDGSNFTLKIRSTKLEDSAMYFCASSYRQVLSYEQYFGPGTRLTVT.

This clone was detected once. The chain employs TRBV7-6 and TRBJ1-6; D perhaps matches TRBD1 (6 bases). The CDR3 loop spans 14 amino acids. V was pared by 5 bases and J by 8 bases, with 13 bases between. CDR1 and CDR2 (germline): SGHVS, FNYEAQ. CDR3 coding DNA: TGTGCCAGCAGCCTTGGGGGCATTGATTCACCCCTCCACTTT. Translation: CASSLGGIDSPLHF.

In regard to this clone: A junction boundary mismatches the germline segment, possibly from a read error. V usage is TRBV7-7 and J usage is TRBJ2-5; a possible D gene is TRBD1 (5 bases). The V gene's germline CDR1 is SSHAT and CDR2 FNYEAQ (reference sequence). This CDR3 region has 14 residues. The CDR3 loop is CASSLNPGPETQYF. CDR3 sequence (DNA): TGTGCTAGCAGCTTAAACCCAGGGCCGGAGACCCAGTACTTC.

In the case of this clone: Other DNA sequences of this sample code for an identical CDR3. The chain links TRBV28 to TRBJ1-4, with D hard to call. CDR3 length: 14 residues. V was pared by 2 bases and J by 4 bases, with 8 bases between. Germline CDR1 MDHEN, CDR2 SYDVKM. CDR3 sequence (DNA): TGTGCCAGCAGTTTAACAGATTTTAATGAAAAACTGTTTTTT. Protein sequence: CASSLTDFNEKLFF.

This chain connects TRBV10-3 to TRBJ1-5; 12 bases line up with TRBD1. The germline V gene has CDR1 ENHRY and CDR2 SYGVKD. J was trimmed by 2 bases and V by 10 bases; bases with no gene match: 9. This CDR3 is 16 amino acids long. The CDR3 reads CATGTGGQGGNQPQHF. For the CDR3, the DNA is TGTGCCACCGGGACAGGGGGCCAAGGGGGCAATCAGCCCCAGCATTTT.

This clone was detected once. This rearrangement joins TRBV18 to TRBJ2-7, with unresolved D. Germline V CDR1 and CDR2: KGHSH, LQKENI. The CDR3 has 14 residues. With 3 bases removed from V and 0 bases from J, the gap between germline ends came to 9 bases. The CDR3 loop is CASSPQSVSYEQYF. In nucleotides, the CDR3 is TGTGCCAGCTCACCGCAGTCAGTCTCCTACGAGCAGTACTTC.

This clone occurred once. The J gene is TRBJ2-5, the V gene TRBV11-2; 7 positions agree with TRBD1. This CDR3 region has 15 residues. V was clipped by 0 bases and J by 9 bases; unmatched bases: 10. CDR1 and CDR2 (germline): SGHAT, FQNNGV. The DNA for the CDR3 is TGTGCCAGCAGCTTAGATTTCCAGGGGGTTAGGGCCCAGTACTTC. It yields the protein CASSLDFQGVRAQYF.

The V gene is TRBV6-1, the J gene TRBJ1-1; 8 bases line up with TRBD1. This CDR3 region has 14 residues. CDR1 and CDR2 (germline): MNHNS, SASEGT. V lost 5 bases, J lost 0 bases, and 2 bases stayed unmatched. The DNA for the CDR3 is TGTGCCAGCAGTAAACAGGGGGTGAACACTGAAGCTTTCTTT. It is translated as CASSKQGVNTEAFF.

This chain connects TRBV28 to TRBJ2-1; TRBD2 is a possible D gene (6 bases). The germline V and J ends were trimmed by 5 bases and 5 bases, with 13 bases remaining between them. CDR1 is MDHEN, CDR2 SYDVKM, per germline. This CDR3 has 14 amino acids. CDR3 protein: CASSTGTSHNEQFF. In nucleotides, the CDR3 is TGTGCCAGCAGTACCGGGACTTCTCACAATGAGCAGTTCTTC. The full variable domain, with the rest looked up from reference TRBV28 and TRBJ2-1, is DVKVTQSSRYLVKRTGEKVFLECVQDMDHENMFWYRQDPGLGLRLIYFSYDVKMKEKGDIPEGYSVSREKKERFSLILESASTNQTSMYLCASSTGTSHNEQFFGPGTRLTVL.

Concerning this clone itself: In the same sample, other DNA sequences code for this CDR3. The J gene is TRBJ2-1, the V gene TRBV5-1; 9 nucleotides line up with TRBD2. Germline loops: CDR1 SGHRS, CDR2 YFSETQ. The ends lost 0 bases at V and 4 bases at J; junction bases unmatched: 2. The CDR3 runs to 15 residues. CDR3 loop: CASSLGLAGYNEQFF. Here the CDR3 DNA reads TGCGCCAGCAGCTTGGGGCTAGCGGGGTACAATGAGCAGTTCTTC.

The chain couples TRBV18 to TRBJ2-7; TRBD2 matches 7 bases. This CDR3 has 15 amino acids. Trimming took 0 bases from V and 4 from J; bases not matched to a gene: 6. Germline assignment: CDR1 KGHSH and CDR2 LQKENI. The CDR3 DNA follows: TGTGCCAGCTCACCACCGATGAGGGAGGGTTACGAGCAGTACTTC. Translation gives CASSPPMREGYEQYF.

The chain employs TRBV28 and TRBJ2-3, with 8 bases fitting TRBD2. CDR1 and CDR2 (germline): MDHEN, SYDVKM. The junction had 9 bases not matched to a gene; V was cut back by 5 bases and J by 2 bases. The CDR3 totals 16 residues. CDR3 coding DNA: TGTGCCAGCAGTCCCCGGGGTAGCGGGGTCACAGATACGCAGTATTTT. The encoded protein is CASSPRGSGVTDTQYF. The full variable domain, rest sourced from reference TRBV28 and TRBJ2-3, is DVKVTQSSRYLVKRTGEKVFLECVQDMDHENMFWYRQDPGLGLRLIYFSYDVKMKEKGDIPEGYSVSREKKERFSLILESASTNQTSMYLCASSPRGSGVTDTQYFGPGTRLTVL.

The gene calls are TRBV5-8 and TRBJ2-2, with 10 nucleotides matching TRBD1. Germline lookup yields CDR1 SGHTS and CDR2 YDEGEE. With 1 base clipped from V and 4 bases from J, the junction kept 4 bases outside the gene matches. The CDR3 contains 16 residues. In DNA, the CDR3 is TGTGCCAGCAGCTTGTTCCGGACAGGGGGCACCGGGGAGCTGTTTTTT. It yields the protein CASSLFRTGGTGELFF. Drawing the rest from reference TRBV5-8 and TRBJ2-2, the complete variable domain is EAGVTQSPTHLIKTRGQQATLRCSPISGHTSVYWYQQALGLGLQFLLWYDEGEERNRGNFPPRFSGRQFPNYSSELNVNALELEDSALYLCASSLFRTGGTGELFFGEGSRLTVL.

This chain joins TRBV7-6 and TRBJ1-3, with a possible D match to TRBD1 (6 bases). Trimming removed 5 bases at V and 1 base at J, with 12 bases between. Germline CDR1 SGHVS, CDR2 FNYEAQ. The CDR3 sequence is 15 residues long. The CDR3 nucleotides are TGTGCCAGCAGCCAAGAACAGGGTTCTGGAAACACCATATATTTT. Translating gives CASSQEQGSGNTIYF.

The chain links TRBV9 to TRBJ2-2; tentative D call: TRBD2 (6 bases). This CDR3 spans 15 amino acids. Germline lookup yields CDR1 SGDLS and CDR2 YYNGEE. The germline V and J ends were trimmed by 0 bases and 6 bases, with 12 bases remaining between them. The CDR3 region is CASSVAGRVSGELFF. The CDR3 bases are TGTGCCAGCAGCGTAGCCGGGAGAGTCTCCGGGGAGCTGTTTTTT.

CDR3 region: CATSRDKASGGSSITGELFF. DNA of the CDR3: TGTGCCACCAGCAGAGATAAGGCTAGCGGGGGAAGTAGTATCACCGGGGAGCTGTTTTTT. The chain combines TRBV15 with TRBJ2-2; 10 bases match TRBD2. CDR1 is LNHNV, CDR2 YYDKDF, per germline (reference sequence). The CDR3 sequence is 20 residues long. V trimming: 0 bases; J trimming: 4 bases; junction bases outside the gene matches: 14.

The chain employs TRBV19 and TRBJ2-1; the match to TRBD2 covers 7 bases. This CDR3 is built from 17 residues. From germline, CDR1 is LNHDA and CDR2 SQIVND (reference sequence). V dropped 4 bases and J dropped 6; count of bases not matched to a gene: 15. The CDR3 loop reads CASSTRLGTSVGNEQFF. CDR3 coding DNA: TGTGCCAGTAGTACTCGCCTAGGAACTAGCGTAGGCAATGAGCAGTTCTTC.

Details on this clone: This sample includes further DNA sequences coding for the same CDR3. V gene TRBV2 combines with J gene TRBJ1-5; D gene unclear. The CDR3 is 14 residues long. Per germline, CDR1 SNHLY and CDR2 FYNNEI. Between the trimmed V and J ends, which lost 2 bases and 0 bases, there was a span of 5 bases. The CDR3: CASSETDSNQPQHF. As DNA, the CDR3 is TGTGCCAGCAGTGAAACAGATAGCAATCAGCCCCAGCATTTT.

J is TRBJ2-5 and V is TRBV6-5; D may be TRBD1 (6 bases). Germline V CDR1 and CDR2: MNHEY, SVGAGI. V gave up 5 bases and J gave up 2 bases, with 15 bases separating them. The CDR3 sequence is 15 residues long. CDR3 sequence: CASSTLQGSQETQYF. The CDR3 nucleotides are TGTGCCAGCAGTACACTACAGGGATCTCAAGAGACCCAGTACTTC.

This clone was seen only once. This chain joins TRBV7-3 and TRBJ1-1; TRBD1 agrees at 7 bases. The germline V gene encodes CDR1 SGHTA and CDR2 FQGTGA. There are 15 residues in the CDR3. V lost 5 bases to trimming and J lost 1 base; unmatched junction nucleotides: 7. CDR3 nucleotides: TGTGCCAGCAGCCCAATACAGGGGACGAACACTGAAGCTTTCTTT. It specifies CASSPIQGTNTEAFF.